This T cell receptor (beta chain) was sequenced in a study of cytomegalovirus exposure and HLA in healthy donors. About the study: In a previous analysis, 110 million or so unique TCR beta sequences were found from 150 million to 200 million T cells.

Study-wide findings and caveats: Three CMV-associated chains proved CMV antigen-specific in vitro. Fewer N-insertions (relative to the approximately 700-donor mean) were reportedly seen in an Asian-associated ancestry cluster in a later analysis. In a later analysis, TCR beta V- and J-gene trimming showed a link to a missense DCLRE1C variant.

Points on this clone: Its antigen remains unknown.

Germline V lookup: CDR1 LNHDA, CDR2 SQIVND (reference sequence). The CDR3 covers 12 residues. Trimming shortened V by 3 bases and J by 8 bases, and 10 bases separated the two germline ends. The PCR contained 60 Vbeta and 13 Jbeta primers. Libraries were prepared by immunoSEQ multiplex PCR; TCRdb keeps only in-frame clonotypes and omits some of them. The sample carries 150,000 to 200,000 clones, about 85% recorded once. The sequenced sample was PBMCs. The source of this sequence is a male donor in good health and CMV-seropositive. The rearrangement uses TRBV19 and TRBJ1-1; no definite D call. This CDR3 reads CASSISVREAFF. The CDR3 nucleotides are TGTGCCAGTAGTATCTCGGTCAGGGAAGCTTTCTTT.